The clone carrying this T cell receptor beta chain turned up a few times. Its antigen remains unknown. Sequencing used immunoSEQ multiplex PCR; TCRdb keeps in-frame clones, though not all of them. The table lists about 2.3 million clones, around 93% of them singletons. The CDR3 runs to 13 residues. The V end lost 5 bases, the J end lost 2 bases, and 9 bases lay between the germline ends. CDR1 is SEHNR and CDR2 is FQNEAQ in the germline V gene (reference sequence). This record belongs to a study of shared clonotypes between healthy human individuals. Whole-study findings and limits: Incompleteness in sorted-subset sequencing, despite large depth, was shown by rarefaction.

Sequenced sample: naive CD4+ T cells from PBMCs. Noted subset: CD45RA+ positively selected. This clonotype was obtained from a man younger than 35 in good health. Some clones in this sample may be carry-over from other donors' samples. The rearrangement uses TRBV7-9 and TRBJ1-1; no clear D gene. The CDR3: CASSAQYNTEAFF. In nucleotides, the CDR3 is TGTGCCAGCAGCGCTCAATATAACACTGAAGCTTTCTTT.